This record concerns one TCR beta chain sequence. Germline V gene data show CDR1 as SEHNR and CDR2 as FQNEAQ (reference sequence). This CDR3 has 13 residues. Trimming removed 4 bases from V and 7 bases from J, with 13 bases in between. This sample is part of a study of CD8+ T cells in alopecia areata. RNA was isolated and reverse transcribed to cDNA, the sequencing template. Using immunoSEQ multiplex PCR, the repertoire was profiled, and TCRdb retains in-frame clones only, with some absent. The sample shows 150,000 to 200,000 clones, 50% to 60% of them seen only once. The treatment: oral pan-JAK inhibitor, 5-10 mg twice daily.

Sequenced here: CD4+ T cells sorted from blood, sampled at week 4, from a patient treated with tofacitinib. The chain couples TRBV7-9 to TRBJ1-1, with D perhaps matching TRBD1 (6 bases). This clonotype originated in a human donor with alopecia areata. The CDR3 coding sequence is TGTGCCAGCAGCTATAGAGAGGGGGTTGAAGCTTTCTTT. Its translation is CASSYREGVEAFF.